The next 16 T cell receptor beta chains were all read from a single sample in a study of blood T cell repertoires in COVID-19. Assay used: immunoSEQ multiplex PCR; TCRdb lists only in-frame clones, some missing. This sample has around 340,000 clones; approximately 91% occur once, and the top ten carry just over 1%. What was sequenced was PBMCs or T cells enriched from blood (not recorded which). These receptors were obtained from a woman in her thirties who had been exposed to COVID-19.

J is TRBJ2-2 and V is TRBV11-3; tentative D call: TRBD1 (6 bases). CDR1 is SGHNT and CDR2 is YENEEA in the germline V gene. This CDR3 contains 15 residues. V was trimmed by 6 bases and J by 1 base, leaving 12 bases between them. CDR3 DNA: TGTGCCAGCAGGCCCCCGACAGGGAACACCGGGGAGCTGTTTTTT. Protein product: CASRPPTGNTGELFF. The variable domain in full, completed from reference TRBV11-3 and TRBJ2-2, reads EAGVVQSPRYKIIEKKQPVAFWCNPISGHNTLYWYLQNLGQGPELLIRYENEEAVDDSQLPKDRFSAERLKGVDSTLKIQPAELGDSAVYLCASRPPTGNTGELFFGEGSRLTVL.

The genes are TRBV24-1 and TRBJ1-1; the match to TRBD1 covers 7 bases. The CDR3 totals 14 residues. Germline values: CDR1 KGHDR, CDR2 SFDVKD. V gave up 11 bases and J gave up 3 bases; unmatched junction bases: 11. The DNA of the CDR3 is TGTGCCAACAAGCGAGGGGGCAAGGACACTGAAGCTTTCTTT. Translating it yields CANKRGGKDTEAFF.

The chain recombines TRBV28 with TRBJ2-4, with D possibly TRBD1 on 6 matching bases. The germline CDR1 and CDR2 sequences are MDHEN and SYDVKM. Trimming cost V 5 bases and J 1 base, with 9 bases left between them. This CDR3 has 14 residues. In DNA, the CDR3 is TGTGCCAGCAGTCAACAGGGCGCCAAAAACATTCAGTACTTC. It specifies CASSQQGAKNIQYF.

The genes are TRBV2 and TRBJ2-2; 11 bases map to TRBD1. CDR1 is SNHLY and CDR2 is FYNNEI in the germline V gene. The CDR3 spans 16 residues. The junction had 4 bases not matched to a gene; V was cut back by 4 bases and J by 3 bases. The CDR3 loop is CASSGTGGPHTGELFF. The DNA for the CDR3 is TGTGCCAGCAGTGGGACAGGGGGCCCCCACACCGGGGAGCTGTTTTTT.

A few counts support this clone. This sequence joins TRBV28 and TRBJ1-5; tentative D call: TRBD1 (5 bases). V lost 7 bases to trimming and J lost 5 bases, with 12 bases between them. CDR3 length: 13 amino acids. CDR1 and CDR2 (germline): MDHEN, SYDVKM. This CDR3 is CASTVGDYQPQHF. For the CDR3, the DNA is TGTGCCAGCACGGTAGGGGACTATCAGCCCCAGCATTTT.

The table lists this clone with a count of one. The genes are TRBV10-3 and TRBJ2-3; D is unclear. Germline V lookup: CDR1 ENHRY, CDR2 SYGVKD. The V end was cut by 6 bases, the J end by 5 bases, with 12 bases between. The CDR3 spans 13 residues. The CDR3 here is CAISPRLGDTQYF. The CDR3 nucleotides are TGTGCCATCAGCCCGAGGTTGGGAGATACGCAGTATTTT.

A single count supports this clone. The chain carries TRBV5-4 and TRBJ2-2, with D perhaps TRBD2 (6 bases). The CDR3 length is 18 residues. Deletions cut 3 bases from V and 0 bases from J, with 18 bases between. Germline CDR1 reads SGHNT; CDR2 reads YYREEE (reference sequence). CDR3 residues: CASSSPIGRPANTGELFF. In nucleotides, the CDR3 is TGTGCCAGCAGCTCACCTATCGGGAGACCCGCGAACACCGGGGAGCTGTTTTTT.

The chain recombines TRBV11-2 with TRBJ2-1; TRBD2 matches 8 bases. The CDR3 spans 16 residues. With V trimmed by 5 bases and J by 7 bases, 13 bases remained unmatched. The V gene's germline CDR1 is SGHAT and CDR2 FQNNGV. The CDR3 sequence is CASSLHTPSGSNEQFF. The CDR3 bases are TGTGCCAGCAGCCTCCATACCCCCAGCGGGAGTAATGAGCAGTTCTTC.

The chain links TRBV2 to TRBJ2-3; possibly TRBD2 for D (6 bases). The CDR3 is made up of 16 amino acids. V shed 7 bases and J shed 3 bases, with 20 bases lying between them. The germline V gene has CDR1 SNHLY and CDR2 FYNNEI. This CDR3 is CASTERVGRGTDTQYF. The CDR3 nucleotides are TGTGCCAGCACCGAAAGGGTGGGCCGGGGGACAGATACGCAGTATTTT.

The gene calls are TRBV10-3 and TRBJ2-1; the D gene is possibly TRBD1 (5 bases). This CDR3 is 14 amino acids long. In germline, CDR1 is ENHRY, CDR2 SYGVKD. Deletions cut 10 bases from V and 0 bases from J, with 13 bases between. The CDR3 protein is CASWGGYSYNEQFF. Written as DNA, the CDR3 is TGTGCCAGCTGGGGCGGCTACTCCTACAATGAGCAGTTCTTC.

The chain couples TRBV29-1 to TRBJ1-1; a possible D gene is TRBD1 (5 bases). Trimming pared 2 bases from V and 1 base from J, leaving 11 bases between. This CDR3 is 14 amino acids long. Germline V CDR1 and CDR2: SQVTM, ANQGSEA. Written as DNA, the CDR3 is TGCAGCGTTGAAAGGGGTACGAGGAACACTGAAGCTTTCTTT. It is translated as CSVERGTRNTEAFF. Using reference TRBV29-1 and TRBJ1-1 for the parts outside the CDR3, the full variable domain is SAVISQKPSRDICQRGTSLTIQCQVDSQVTMMFWYRQQPGQSLTLIATANQGSEATYESGFVIDKFPISRPNLTFSTLTVSNMSPEDSSIYLCSVERGTRNTEAFFGQGTRLTVV.

The chain couples TRBV7-9 to TRBJ1-2; 10 bases are a match to TRBD1. The CDR3 runs to 17 residues. The germline V gene has CDR1 SEHNR and CDR2 FQNEAQ (reference sequence). J gave up 8 bases and V 2 bases, and 14 bases lay outside the gene matches. The CDR3, as DNA: TGTGCCAGCAGCTTACTGGGGGACAGGGGCGCCTTCGGAGGCTACACCTTC. This codes for CASSLLGDRGAFGGYTF.

The DNA of the CDR3 is TGTGCCAGTACAGCCAGGGCCACAACTAATGAAAAACTGTTTTTT. Translated: CASTARATTNEKLFF. The chain is built from TRBV19 and TRBJ1-4; TRBD1 is a possible D gene (5 bases). Germline V gene lookup returns CDR1 LNHDA and CDR2 SQIVND (reference sequence). V was trimmed by 7 bases and J by 0 bases, leaving 12 bases between them. The CDR3 consists of 15 residues.

V and J are TRBV28 and TRBJ1-2; D perhaps matches TRBD1 (6 bases). V was shortened by 1 base and J by 2 bases, with 14 bases between the two germline ends. The germline V gene has CDR1 MDHEN and CDR2 SYDVKM. There are 16 residues in the CDR3. CDR3 bases: TGTGCCAGCAGTTTATCCCCAGGGGTTTCAAACTATGGCTACACCTTC. Protein: CASSLSPGVSNYGYTF.

This clone came up a few times. V and J are TRBV27 and TRBJ1-4, with D unresolved. The CDR3 extends over 12 amino acids. V lost 3 bases to trimming and J lost 5 bases, with 4 bases between them. Germline-derived CDR1 and CDR2 are MNHEY and SMNVEV (reference sequence). The CDR3 region is CASSFPNEKLFF. The CDR3 region has the DNA TGTGCCAGCAGTTTCCCAAATGAAAAACTGTTTTTT.

The chain combines TRBV24-1 with TRBJ2-1; 11 nucleotides line up with TRBD2. Unmatched junction bases numbered 5, after V lost 9 bases and J lost 5 bases. Germline CDR1 is KGHDR and CDR2 is SFDVKD. CDR3 size: 14 residues. DNA of the CDR3: TGTGCCACCGACACGGGACTAGCGGACAATGAGCAGTTCTTC. Protein product: CATDTGLADNEQFF.